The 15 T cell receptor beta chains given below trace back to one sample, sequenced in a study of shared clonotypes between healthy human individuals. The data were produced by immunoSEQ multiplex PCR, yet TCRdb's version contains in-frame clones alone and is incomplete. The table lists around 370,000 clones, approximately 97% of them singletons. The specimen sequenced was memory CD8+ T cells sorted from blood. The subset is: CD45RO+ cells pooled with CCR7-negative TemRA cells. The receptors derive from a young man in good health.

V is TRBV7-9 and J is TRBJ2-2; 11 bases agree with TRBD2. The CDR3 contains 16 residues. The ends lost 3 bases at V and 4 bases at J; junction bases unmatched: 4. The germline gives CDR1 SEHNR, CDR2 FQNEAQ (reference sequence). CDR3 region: CASSFPSGRITGELFF. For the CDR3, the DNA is TGTGCCAGCAGCTTCCCTAGCGGGAGGATCACCGGGGAGCTGTTTTTT.

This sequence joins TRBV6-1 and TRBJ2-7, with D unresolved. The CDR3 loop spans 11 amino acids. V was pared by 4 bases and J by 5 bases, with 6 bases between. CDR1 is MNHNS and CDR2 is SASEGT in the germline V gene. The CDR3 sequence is CASSVGDEQYF. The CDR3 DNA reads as TGTGCCAGCAGTGTCGGTGACGAGCAGTACTTC.

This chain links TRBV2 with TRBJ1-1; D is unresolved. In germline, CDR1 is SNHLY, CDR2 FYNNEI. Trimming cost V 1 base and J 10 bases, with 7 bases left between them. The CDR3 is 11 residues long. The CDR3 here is CASSEGWGAFF. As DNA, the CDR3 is TGTGCCAGCAGTGAAGGATGGGGAGCTTTCTTT.

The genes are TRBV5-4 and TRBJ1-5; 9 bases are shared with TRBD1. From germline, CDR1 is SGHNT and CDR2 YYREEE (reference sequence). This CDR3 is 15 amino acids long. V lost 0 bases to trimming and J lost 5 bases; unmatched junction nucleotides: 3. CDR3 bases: TGTGCCAGCAGCTTGGGCACAGGGGGCGATCAGCCCCAGCATTTT. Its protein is CASSLGTGGDQPQHF.

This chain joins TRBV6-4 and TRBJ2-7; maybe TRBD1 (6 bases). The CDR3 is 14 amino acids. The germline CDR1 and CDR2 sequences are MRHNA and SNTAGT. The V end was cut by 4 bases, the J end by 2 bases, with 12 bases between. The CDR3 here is CASSGPRDTYEQYF. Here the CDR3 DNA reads TGTGCCAGCAGTGGTCCCCGGGACACCTACGAGCAGTACTTC.

The CDR3 DNA reads as TGTGCCAGCAGTTTATACCTCAATCAGCCCCAGCATTTT. It codes for CASSLYLNQPQHF. V usage is TRBV27 and J usage is TRBJ1-5, with no clear D. This CDR3 contains 13 residues. V was shortened by 1 base and J by 3 bases, with 4 bases between the two germline ends. Germline assignment: CDR1 MNHEY and CDR2 SMNVEV (reference sequence).

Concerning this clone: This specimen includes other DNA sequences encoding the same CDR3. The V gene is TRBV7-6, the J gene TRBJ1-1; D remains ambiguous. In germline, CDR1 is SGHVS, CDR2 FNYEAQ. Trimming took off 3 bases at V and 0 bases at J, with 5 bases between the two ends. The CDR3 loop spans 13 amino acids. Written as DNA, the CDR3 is TGTGCCAGCAGCTTTAGGATGAACACTGAAGCTTTCTTT. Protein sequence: CASSFRMNTEAFF. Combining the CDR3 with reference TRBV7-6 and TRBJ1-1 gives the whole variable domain GAGVSQSPRYKVTKRGQDVALRCDPISGHVSLYWYRQALGQGPEFLTYFNYEAQQDKSGLPNDRFSAERPEGSISTLTIQRTEQRDSAMYRCASSFRMNTEAFFGQGTRLTVV.

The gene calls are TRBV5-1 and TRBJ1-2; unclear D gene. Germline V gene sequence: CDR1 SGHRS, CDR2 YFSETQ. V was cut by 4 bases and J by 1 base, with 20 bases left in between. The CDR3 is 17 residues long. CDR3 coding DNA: TGCGCCAGCAGCCGAACGTATTCGGCGCCTCTTAACTATGGCTACACCTTC. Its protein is CASSRTYSAPLNYGYTF.

The CDR3: CASSVPSENIQYF. The CDR3, as DNA: TGTGCCAGCAGCGTTCCGAGCGAAAACATTCAGTACTTC. This chain joins TRBV9 and TRBJ2-4; D unclear. Germline CDR1 SGDLS, CDR2 YYNGEE. Trimming shortened V by 2 bases and J by 5 bases, and 8 bases separated the two germline ends. CDR3 size: 13 residues.

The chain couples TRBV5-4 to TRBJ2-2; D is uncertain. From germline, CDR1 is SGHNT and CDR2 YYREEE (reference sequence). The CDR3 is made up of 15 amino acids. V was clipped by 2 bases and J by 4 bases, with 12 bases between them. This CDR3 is CASSFMGPGTGELFF. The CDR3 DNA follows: TGTGCCAGCAGCTTCATGGGCCCGGGCACCGGGGAGCTGTTTTTT.

The CDR3 reads CASSQTSGSYEQYF. DNA of the CDR3: TGTGCCAGCAGCCAAACTAGCGGCTCCTACGAGCAGTACTTC. The chain uses TRBV7-8 and TRBJ2-7, with 8 nucleotides matching TRBD2. The CDR3 runs 14 residues. In germline, CDR1 is SGHVS, CDR2 FQNEAQ. The V gene end was trimmed by 5 bases and the J gene end by 0 bases; junction bases not matched to a gene: 3.

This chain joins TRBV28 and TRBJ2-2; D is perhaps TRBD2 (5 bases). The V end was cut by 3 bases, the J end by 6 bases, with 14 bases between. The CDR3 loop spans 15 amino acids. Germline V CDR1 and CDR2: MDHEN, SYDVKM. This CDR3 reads CASSFLLRGSGELFF. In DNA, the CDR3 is TGTGCCAGCAGTTTTCTCTTAAGAGGGTCCGGGGAGCTGTTTTTT.

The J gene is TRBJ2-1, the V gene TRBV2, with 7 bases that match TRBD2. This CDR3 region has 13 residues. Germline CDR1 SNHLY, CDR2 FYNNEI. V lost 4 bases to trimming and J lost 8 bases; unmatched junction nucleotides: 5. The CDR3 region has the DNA TGTGCCAGCAGTGGGGGGAGGGCCGATGAGCAGTTCTTC. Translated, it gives CASSGGRADEQFF.

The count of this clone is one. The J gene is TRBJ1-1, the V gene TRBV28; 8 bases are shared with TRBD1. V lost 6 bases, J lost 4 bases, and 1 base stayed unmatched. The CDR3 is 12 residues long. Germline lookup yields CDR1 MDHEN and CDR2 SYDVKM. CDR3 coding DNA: TGTGCCAGCAGACAGGGGGGCACTGAAGCTTTCTTT. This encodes CASRQGGTEAFF.

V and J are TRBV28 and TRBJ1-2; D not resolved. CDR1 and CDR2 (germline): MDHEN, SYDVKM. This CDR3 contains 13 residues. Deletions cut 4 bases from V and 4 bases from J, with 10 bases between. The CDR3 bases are TGTGCCAGCAGTTCCGCGGCATTCTATGGCTACACCTTC. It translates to CASSSAAFYGYTF.